Following are 14 T cell receptor beta chains from one sample sequenced in a study of CD8+ T cells in alopecia areata. The treatment is: oral pan-JAK inhibitor, 5-10 mg twice daily. TCR sequencing used cDNA made by reverse transcription of extracted RNA. Using immunoSEQ multiplex PCR, the repertoire was profiled, and TCRdb retains in-frame clones only, with some absent. The sample holds under 350,000 clones; 58% are singletons and the top ten take more than 1.5%. The sample in question was CD4+ T cells sorted from blood, obtained at week 24, from a patient treated with tofacitinib. Source of these receptors: a human donor with alopecia areata.

This chain links TRBV6-5 with TRBJ2-2; TRBD2 might be the D (6 bases). Trimming took off 11 bases at V and 5 bases at J, with 15 bases between the two ends. CDR3 length: 13 amino acids. CDR1 is MNHEY and CDR2 is SVGAGI in the germline V gene. The CDR3 protein is CACRAGSTGELFF. The CDR3 DNA follows: TGTGCCTGCCGCGCGGGGAGTACCGGGGAGCTGTTTTTT.

In its sample, this clone was seen a few times. The rearrangement uses TRBV15 and TRBJ1-2; 9 positions agree with TRBD1. From germline, CDR1 is LNHNV and CDR2 YYDKDF (reference sequence). The CDR3 spans 16 residues. With 0 bases clipped from V and 4 bases from J, the junction kept 6 bases outside the gene matches. The DNA of the CDR3 is TGTGCCACCAGCAGAGATCCGGGACAGGGAGGCTATGGCTACACCTTC. Its translation: CATSRDPGQGGYGYTF.

The chain carries TRBV29-1 and TRBJ2-5; the D gene is possibly TRBD1 (5 bases). The CDR3 covers 15 residues. Germline CDR1 is SQVTM and CDR2 is ANQGSEA. V gave up 3 bases and J gave up 4 bases, with 18 bases separating them. CDR3 sequence (DNA): TGCAGCGTTGACCCGGGTATTACAGGTGGAGAGACCCAGTACTTC. Amino acids: CSVDPGITGGETQYF.

The V gene is TRBV10-3, the J gene TRBJ2-5, with TRBD2 identical over 11 bases. Germline V gene data show CDR1 as ENHRY and CDR2 as SYGVKD. The trim removed 1 base at V and 5 bases at J, leaving 6 bases unmatched. The CDR3 extends over 16 amino acids. CDR3 coding DNA: TGTGCCATCAGTGAGTTTAGCGGGGGGGCGTCGGAGACCCAGTACTTC. Translating it yields CAISEFSGGASETQYF.

The sample holds many counts of this clone. V usage is TRBV19 and J usage is TRBJ2-7, with D perhaps assigned TRBD1 or TRBD2 (6 bases each). Trimming left V 8 bases short and J 2 bases short, with 16 bases between. The CDR3 extends over 14 amino acids. Germline V gene lookup returns CDR1 LNHDA and CDR2 SQIVND (reference sequence). The DNA for the CDR3 is TGTGCCAGTCAGGGGAGTAGCGGCCCCTACGAGCAGTACTTC. Its translation: CASQGSSGPYEQYF.

The table lists this clone with a few counts. The chain links TRBV7-9 to TRBJ2-5; possible D gene TRBD2, 6 bases. Germline lookup yields CDR1 SEHNR and CDR2 FQNEAQ (reference sequence). The length of the CDR3 is 15 residues. V lost 4 bases and J 2 bases, leaving 14 bases between the germline ends. The CDR3 DNA reads as TGTGCCAGCAGCTCCCAGGGAGGAGGGCAAGAGACCCAGTACTTC. Protein: CASSSQGGGQETQYF.

The V and J genes are TRBV5-6 and TRBJ1-1; perhaps TRBD1 as D (5 bases). This CDR3 has 17 residues. From germline, CDR1 is SGHDT and CDR2 YYEEEE. V was trimmed by 1 base and J by 5 bases, leaving 21 bases between them. The CDR3 loop reads CASSLFGAGQKRTEAFF. The CDR3 region has the DNA TGTGCCAGCAGCTTGTTCGGAGCAGGGCAAAAGAGAACTGAAGCTTTCTTT.

This clone was seen more than once but under ten times. The chain combines TRBV7-9 with TRBJ2-4, with no clear D. The CDR3 extends over 13 amino acids. CDR1 and CDR2 (germline): SEHNR, FQNEAQ (reference sequence). Trimming took 5 bases from V and 6 from J, leaving 11 bases between them. The CDR3 is CASSPDRPNIQYF. In DNA form, the CDR3 reads TGTGCCAGCAGCCCGGACCGGCCAAACATTCAGTACTTC.

The rearrangement joins TRBV4-1 to TRBJ2-7; D unclear. Germline CDR1 is MGHRA and CDR2 is YSYEKL. Between the trimmed V and J ends, which lost 0 bases and 0 bases, there was a span of 15 bases. The CDR3 sequence is 17 residues long. CDR3 sequence reads: CASSQDARLDVSYEQYF. The DNA for the CDR3 is TGCGCCAGCAGCCAAGATGCTAGGCTAGATGTCTCCTACGAGCAGTACTTC.

Worth noting for this clone: Given a much more abundant clone one base away, this may be a read error. This chain links TRBV10-3 with TRBJ2-7; weak D call: TRBD2 (6 bases). CDR3 length: 15 residues. The germline CDR1 and CDR2 sequences are ENHRY and SYGVKD. As DNA, the CDR3 is TGTACCATCAGTGAGTCCTCGGGGACTCGGTACGAGCAGTACTTC. It encodes CTISESSGTRYEQYF.

Worth noting for this clone: This sample also contains other DNA sequences that code for the same CDR3. CDR3 residues: CASSFKETQYF. The CDR3 DNA reads TGTGCCAGCAGCTTCAAAGAGACCCAGTACTTC. This sequence joins TRBV7-9 and TRBJ2-5; D unclear. V lost 3 bases and J lost 3, with 2 bases in between. CDR1 and CDR2 (germline): SEHNR, FQNEAQ (reference sequence). CDR3 size: 11 residues.

Note on this clone: Other nucleotide sequences in the sample specify the same CDR3. The V gene is TRBV29-1, the J gene TRBJ1-4; 8 bases align to TRBD1. Germline CDR1 and CDR2: SQVTM and ANQGSEA. J was trimmed by 8 bases and V by 6 bases; bases with no gene match: 5. The CDR3 contains 12 residues. The CDR3 region is CSVGQGDEKLFF. The CDR3 DNA follows: TGCAGCGTAGGACAGGGTGACGAAAAACTGTTTTTT.

This chain joins TRBV30 and TRBJ1-6; D call uncertain. This CDR3 contains 11 residues. Germline V gives CDR1 GTSNPN, CDR2 SVGIG (reference sequence). V gave up 1 base and J gave up 9 bases, with 4 bases separating them. CDR3 nucleotides: TGTGCCTGGAGTGCAACTTCACCCCTCCACTTT. Its protein is CAWSATSPLHF.

The CDR3 loop is CATSSRFRDEAFF. CDR3 in DNA: TGTGCCACCAGCAGCCGATTTCGGGATGAAGCTTTCTTT. The chain uses TRBV15 and TRBJ1-1; D unclear. Trimming shortened V by 3 bases and J by 7 bases, and 12 bases separated the two germline ends. The V gene's germline CDR1 is LNHNV and CDR2 YYDKDF (reference sequence). This CDR3 has 13 residues.